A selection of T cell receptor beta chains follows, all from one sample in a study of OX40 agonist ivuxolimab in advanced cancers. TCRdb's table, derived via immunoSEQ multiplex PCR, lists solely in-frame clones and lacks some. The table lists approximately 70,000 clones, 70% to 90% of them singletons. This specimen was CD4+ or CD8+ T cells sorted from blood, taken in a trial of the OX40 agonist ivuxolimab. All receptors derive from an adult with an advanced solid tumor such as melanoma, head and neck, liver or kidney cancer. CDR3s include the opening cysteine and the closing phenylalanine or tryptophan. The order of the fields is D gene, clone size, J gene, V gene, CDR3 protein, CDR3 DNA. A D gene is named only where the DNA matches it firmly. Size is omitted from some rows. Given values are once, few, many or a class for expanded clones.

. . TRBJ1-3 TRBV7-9 CASSLEFRGPSGNTIYF TGTGCCAGCAGCTTAGAGTTTCGGGGGCCCTCTGGAAACACCATATATTTT
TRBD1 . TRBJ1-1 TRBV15 CATSRGGQGMNTEAFF TGTGCCACCAGCAGGGGCGGACAGGGAATGAACACTGAAGCTTTCTTT
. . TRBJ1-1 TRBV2 CASSERFTEAFF TGTGCCAGCAGTGAAAGGTTCACTGAAGCTTTCTTT
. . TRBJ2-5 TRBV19 CASSFRGGLYQETQYF TGTGCCAGTAGCTTCCGGGGCGGACTGTACCAAGAGACCCAGTACTTC
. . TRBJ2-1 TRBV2 CASSEVGRGHEQFF TGTGCCAGCAGTGAAGTTGGCAGGGGCCATGAGCAGTTCTTC
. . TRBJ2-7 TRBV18 CASSATSISYEQYF TGTGCCAGCTCGGCCACAAGTATCTCCTACGAGCAGTACTTC
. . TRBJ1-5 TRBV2 CASSENGGRSNQPQHF TGTGCCAGCAGTGAAAACGGGGGAAGGAGCAATCAGCCCCAGCATTTT
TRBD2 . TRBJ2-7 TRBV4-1 CASSLLSGETYEQYF TGCGCCAGCAGCCTCCTGAGCGGGGAAACCTACGAGCAGTACTTC
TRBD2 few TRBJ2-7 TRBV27 CASSLSGAGGVSYEQYF TGTGCCAGCAGTTTAAGTGGAGCGGGAGGTGTTAGCTACGAGCAGTACTTC
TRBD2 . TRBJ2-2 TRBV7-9 CASSLASGRIDTGELFF TGTGCCAGCAGCTTAGCTAGCGGGAGGATCGACACCGGGGAGCTGTTTTTT
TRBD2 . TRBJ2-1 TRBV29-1 CSAGLAGGNEQFF TGCAGCGCTGGACTAGCGGGGGGCAATGAGCAGTTCTTC
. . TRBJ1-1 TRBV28 CASSPIDPLGAFF TGTGCCAGCAGCCCCATAGACCCCTTAGGGGCTTTCTTT
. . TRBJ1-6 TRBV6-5 CASSLRGYNSPLHF TGTGCCAGCAGCCTGAGGGGCTATAATTCACCCCTCCACTTT
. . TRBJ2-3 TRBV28 CASSLQQGGTDTQYF TGTGCCAGCAGTTTACAACAGGGTGGAACAGATACGCAGTATTTT
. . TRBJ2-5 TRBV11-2 CASSFDRSQETQYF TGTGCCAGCAGCTTTGACAGGTCCCAAGAGACCCAGTACTTC
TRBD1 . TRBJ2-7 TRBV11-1 CASSSGTGRHEQYF TGTGCCAGCAGCTCCGGGACAGGGCGCCACGAGCAGTACTTC
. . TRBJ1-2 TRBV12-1 CASPIGGRHLSSNYGYTF TGTGCCAGCCCAATAGGAGGCAGACACCTATCATCTAACTATGGCTACACCTTC
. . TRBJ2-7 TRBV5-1 CASSSGGQSGYEQYF TGCGCCAGCAGCTCGGGTGGACAGTCGGGCTACGAGCAGTACTTC
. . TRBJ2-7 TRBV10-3 CAISSTGSSYEQYF TGTGCCATCAGCTCTACAGGGAGCTCCTACGAGCAGTACTTC
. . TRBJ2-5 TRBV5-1 CASSFGGSQETQYF TGCGCCAGCAGCTTTGGGGGGTCCCAAGAGACCCAGTACTTC
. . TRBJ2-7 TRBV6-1 CASSEEGHSSYEQYF TGTGCCAGCAGTGAAGAAGGACATTCCTCCTACGAGCAGTACTTC
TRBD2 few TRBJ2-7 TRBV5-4 CASSYGTSGYEQYF TGTGCCAGCAGCTACGGGACTAGCGGCTACGAGCAGTACTTC
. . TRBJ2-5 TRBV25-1 CASSELAAGRRETQYF TGTGCCAGCAGTGAATTGGCGGCAGGGCGAAGGGAGACCCAGTACTTC
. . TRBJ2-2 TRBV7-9 CASSLELQNTGELFF TGTGCCAGCAGCTTAGAATTACAGAACACCGGGGAGCTGTTTTTT
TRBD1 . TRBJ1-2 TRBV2 CASSSDRGGLIDGYTF TGTGCCAGCAGTTCGGACAGGGGCGGGTTAATAGATGGCTACACCTTC
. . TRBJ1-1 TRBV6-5 CASSYMNRAGNTEAFF TGTGCCAGCAGTTACATGAACAGGGCGGGGAACACTGAAGCTTTCTTT
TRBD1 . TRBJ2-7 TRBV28 CASSFGQGSYEQYF TGTGCCAGCAGTTTTGGACAGGGGTCCTACGAGCAGTACTTC
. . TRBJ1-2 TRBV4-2 CASSLGLGGPNYGYTF TGTGCCAGCAGCTTGGGCCTAGGGGGACCTAACTATGGCTACACCTTC
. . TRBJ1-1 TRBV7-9 CASSLGGAVNTEAFF TGTGCCAGCAGCTTAGGGGGGGCAGTGAACACTGAAGCTTTCTTT
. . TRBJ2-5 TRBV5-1 CASSPEPQETQYF TGCGCCAGCAGCCCAGAGCCACAAGAGACCCAGTACTTC
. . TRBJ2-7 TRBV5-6 CASSSSGEQYF TGTGCCAGCAGCTCCTCGGGAGAGCAGTACTTC
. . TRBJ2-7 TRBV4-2 CASSQDFSLSYEQYF TGTGCCAGCAGCCAAGATTTTTCCCTCTCCTACGAGCAGTACTTC
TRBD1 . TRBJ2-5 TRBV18 CASSPTGGGETQYF TGTGCCAGCTCACCAACAGGGGGCGGAGAGACCCAGTACTTC
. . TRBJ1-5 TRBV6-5 CASSNDRNQPQHF TGTGCCAGCAGTAACGACAGGAATCAGCCCCAGCATTTT
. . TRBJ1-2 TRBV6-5 CASIFTTNYGYTF TGTGCCAGCATCTTTACAACGAACTATGGCTACACCTTC
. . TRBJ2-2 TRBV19 CASSSGISTGELFF TGTGCCAGTAGTTCAGGAATATCCACCGGGGAGCTGTTTTTT
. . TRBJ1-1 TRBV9 CASSVARENTEAFF TGTGCCAGCAGCGTAGCGCGAGAGAACACTGAAGCTTTCTTT
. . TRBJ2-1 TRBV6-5 CASSYSNTGDNEQFF TGTGCCAGCAGTTACTCGAATACCGGGGATAATGAGCAGTTCTTC
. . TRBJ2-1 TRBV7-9 CASSYGSGARLPEQFF TGTGCCAGCAGCTATGGGAGCGGAGCTCGCCTCCCTGAGCAGTTCTTC
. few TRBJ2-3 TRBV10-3 CAIGHPSTDTQYF TGTGCCATTGGACACCCAAGCACAGATACGCAGTATTTT